A single T cell receptor beta chain is shown here with its context. Its antigen remains unidentified. Investigators isolated RNA and reverse transcribed it into cDNA to act as the sequencing template. TCRdb's copy holds only in-frame clones and misses some; the assay was immunoSEQ multiplex PCR. The sample consists of about 160,000 clones, less than 70% of them appearing once. This entry is derived from a study of CD8+ T cells in alopecia areata. General study results and limits: The study found TCR sharing across patients less clear than in mice, possibly for HLA reasons. Scalp clonality, together with expanded CD8+ clones among the top 100, fell significantly with tofacitinib.

Treatment noted: oral pan-JAK inhibitor, 5-10 mg twice daily. The length of the CDR3 is 13 residues. Germline CDR1 is GTSNPN and CDR2 is SVGIG (reference sequence). Trimming removed 2 bases at V and 1 base at J, with 8 bases between. The receptor was derived from a human donor with alopecia areata. This specimen consisted of CD4+ T cells sorted from blood, obtained at week 4, from a patient treated with tofacitinib. This chain links TRBV30 with TRBJ1-1, with D unresolved. The CDR3 nucleotides are TGTGCCTGGAGTCTAAGCCAGAACACTGAAGCTTTCTTT. It codes for CAWSLSQNTEAFF.